These T cell receptor beta chains were read from a single sample in a study of vaccination and CD4 T cells after COVID-19. TCRdb redid the calling of the PCR reads with MiXCR, one entry per CDR3 protein. The table shows about 15,000 distinct CDR3 sequences, with roughly 50% occurring only once. These receptors have no known antigen. Sequenced material: CD4+ T cells from blood, cultured in vitro. All receptors come from a human donor who had recovered from COVID-19. The CDR3 runs from the conserved cysteine through the conserved F or W. D genes are given only for firm matches. Expanded clones get a size class; other rows say once, few or many, or leave the size out.

v_gene: TRBV5-1
abundance: NA
j_gene: TRBJ1-2
d_gene: NA
len: 14
CDR3aa: CASSVTAELNGYTF
CDR3nt: TGCGCCAGCAGCGTGACAGCTGAGTTGAATGGCTACACCTTC

v_gene: TRBV2
abundance: NA
j_gene: TRBJ1-6
d_gene: NA
len: 17
CDR3aa: CASSEARTRLSNSPLHF
CDR3nt: TGTGCCAGCAGTGAAGCGAGGACACGTCTATCTAATTCACCCCTCCACTTT

v_gene: TRBV6-2/TRBV6-3
abundance: NA
j_gene: TRBJ2-1
d_gene: TRBD2
len: 16
CDR3aa: CASSLGSGRAQLGQFF
CDR3nt: TGTGCCAGCAGTCTAGGTAGCGGGAGGGCCCAATTAGGGCAGTTCTTC

v_gene: TRBV20-1
abundance: few
j_gene: TRBJ1-1
d_gene: NA
len: 11
CDR3aa: CSPSGNTEAFF
CDR3nt: TGCAGTCCCAGCGGAAACACTGAAGCTTTCTTT

v_gene: TRBV6-1
abundance: NA
j_gene: TRBJ1-5
d_gene: NA
len: 13
CDR3aa: CASNRVLLQPQHF
CDR3nt: TGTGCCAGCAACAGGGTCTTGCTTCAGCCCCAGCATTTT

v_gene: TRBV7-2
abundance: NA
j_gene: TRBJ2-7
d_gene: NA
len: 13
CDR3aa: CASSLLTPYEQYF
CDR3nt: TGTGCCAGCAGCTTACTGACCCCCTACGAGCAGTACTTC

v_gene: TRBV6-1
abundance: few
j_gene: TRBJ1-5
d_gene: NA
len: 15
CDR3aa: CASRARQVFSQPQHF
CDR3nt: TGTGCCAGCCGGGCAAGGCAGGTGTTCAGTCAGCCCCAGCATTTT

v_gene: TRBV7-8
abundance: few
j_gene: TRBJ1-5
d_gene: NA
len: 15
CDR3aa: CASSLIVQGNQPQHF
CDR3nt: TGTGCCAGCAGCTTAATTGTGCAGGGCAATCAGCCCCAGCATTTT

v_gene: TRBV6-1
abundance: few
j_gene: TRBJ2-7
d_gene: TRBD2
len: 12
CDR3aa: CASSPVAGLQYF
CDR3nt: TGTGCCAGCAGTCCCGTAGCGGGATTGCAGTACTTC

v_gene: TRBV20-1
abundance: NA
j_gene: TRBJ2-1
d_gene: TRBD2
len: 17
CDR3aa: CSARASGGTSSYNEQFF
CDR3nt: TGCAGTGCTAGAGCTAGCGGGGGGACAAGCTCCTACAATGAGCAGTTCTTC

v_gene: TRBV20-1
abundance: few
j_gene: TRBJ1-5
d_gene: NA
len: 16
CDR3aa: CSARDWSMGSSQPQHF
CDR3nt: TGCAGTGCTAGAGACTGGTCGATGGGCAGTAGTCAGCCCCAGCATTTT

v_gene: TRBV6-1
abundance: NA
j_gene: TRBJ2-5
d_gene: NA
len: 14
CDR3aa: CASSESSEQETQYF
CDR3nt: TGTGCCAGCAGTGAATCTAGCGAACAAGAGACCCAGTACTTC

v_gene: TRBV12-3/TRBV12-4
abundance: medium-sized
j_gene: TRBJ2-3
d_gene: NA
len: 16
CDR3aa: CASSFRSGASTDTQYF
CDR3nt: TGTGCCAGCAGTTTTCGCAGCGGAGCTAGCACAGATACGCAGTATTTT

v_gene: TRBV2
abundance: NA
j_gene: TRBJ2-5
d_gene: TRBD1
len: 15
CDR3aa: CASSVLQGAGETQYF
CDR3nt: TGTGCCAGCAGTGTTCTCCAGGGGGCCGGGGAGACCCAGTACTTC

v_gene: TRBV20-1
abundance: large
j_gene: TRBJ2-5
d_gene: NA
len: 14
CDR3aa: CSARAPQGGETQYF
CDR3nt: TGCAGTGCTAGAGCCCCACAGGGTGGGGAGACCCAGTACTTC

v_gene: TRBV7-2
abundance: NA
j_gene: TRBJ1-2
d_gene: NA
len: 15
CDR3aa: CASSQGSGTNYGYTF
CDR3nt: TGTGCCAGCAGCCAGGGCAGTGGGACTAACTATGGCTACACCTTC

v_gene: TRBV7-3
abundance: NA
j_gene: TRBJ2-3
d_gene: TRBD2
len: 15
CDR3aa: CASSSTSGGLDTQYF
CDR3nt: TGTGCCAGCAGCTCGACTAGCGGGGGCTTAGATACGCAGTATTTT

v_gene: TRBV2
abundance: NA
j_gene: TRBJ1-2
d_gene: NA
len: 14
CDR3aa: CASSPGRVLYGYTF
CDR3nt: TGTGCCAGCAGCCCAGGACGGGTACTCTATGGCTACACCTTC

v_gene: TRBV7-9
abundance: NA
j_gene: TRBJ2-2
d_gene: TRBD2
len: 16
CDR3aa: CASSGTSGSNTGELFF
CDR3nt: TGTGCCAGCAGCGGGACTAGCGGGTCAAACACCGGGGAGCTGTTTTTT

v_gene: TRBV7-3
abundance: NA
j_gene: TRBJ2-1
d_gene: NA
len: 13
CDR3aa: CASSWDGGHEQFF
CDR3nt: TGTGCCAGCAGCTGGGATGGGGGGCATGAGCAGTTCTTC

v_gene: TRBV7-9
abundance: few
j_gene: TRBJ1-6
d_gene: TRBD1
len: 16
CDR3aa: CASSLTGVTYNSPLHF
CDR3nt: TGTGCCAGCAGTCTTACAGGGGTTACCTATAATTCACCCCTCCACTTT

v_gene: TRBV20-1
abundance: few
j_gene: TRBJ1-5
d_gene: TRBD1
len: 14
CDR3aa: CSAGTETSNQPQHF
CDR3nt: TGCAGTGCTGGGACAGAGACAAGCAATCAGCCCCAGCATTTT

v_gene: TRBV6-1
abundance: few
j_gene: TRBJ1-2
d_gene: TRBD1
len: 14
CDR3aa: CASTPGQRNYGYTF
CDR3nt: TGTGCCAGCACTCCGGGACAGCGTAACTATGGCTACACCTTC

v_gene: TRBV15
abundance: few
j_gene: TRBJ1-1
d_gene: NA
len: 15
CDR3aa: CATSRERSWNTEAFF
CDR3nt: TGTGCCACCAGCAGAGAGCGGAGCTGGAACACTGAAGCTTTCTTT

v_gene: TRBV5-4
abundance: NA
j_gene: TRBJ2-1
d_gene: TRBD2
len: 16
CDR3aa: CASSLNLAGGYNEQFF
CDR3nt: TGTGCCAGCAGCTTGAACCTAGCGGGGGGCTACAATGAGCAGTTCTTC

v_gene: TRBV7-3
abundance: NA
j_gene: TRBJ1-1
d_gene: TRBD1
len: 13
CDR3aa: CASSLTGGTEAFF
CDR3nt: TGTGCCAGCAGCCTGACAGGGGGCACTGAAGCTTTCTTT

v_gene: TRBV15
abundance: NA
j_gene: TRBJ2-7
d_gene: NA
len: 16
CDR3aa: CATSTVTETLYYEQYF
CDR3nt: TGTGCCACCAGCACTGTTACGGAGACCCTTTACTACGAGCAGTACTTC

v_gene: TRBV25-1
abundance: few
j_gene: TRBJ2-5
d_gene: NA
len: 9
CDR3aa: CALPETQYF
CDR3nt: TGTGCCCTCCCCGAGACCCAGTACTTC

v_gene: TRBV12-3/TRBV12-4
abundance: medium-sized
j_gene: TRBJ1-5
d_gene: NA
len: 15
CDR3aa: CASSFGGLSNQPQHF
CDR3nt: TGTGCCAGCAGTTTTGGAGGGCTTAGCAATCAGCCCCAGCATTTT

v_gene: TRBV10-3
abundance: NA
j_gene: TRBJ2-1
d_gene: TRBD1
len: 17
CDR3aa: CAISKSFGTGQNNEQFF
CDR3nt: TGTGCCATCAGCAAGTCGTTTGGGACAGGGCAAAACAATGAGCAGTTCTTC

v_gene: TRBV5-4
abundance: NA
j_gene: TRBJ2-7
d_gene: NA
len: 15
CDR3aa: CASSLEPGRIRVQYF
CDR3nt: TGTGCCAGCAGCTTGGAACCCGGGAGAATACGCGTGCAGTACTTC

v_gene: TRBV14
abundance: few
j_gene: TRBJ1-6
d_gene: NA
len: 15
CDR3aa: CASSQGTGFYSPLHF
CDR3nt: TGTGCCAGCAGCCAAGGAACAGGGTTCTACTCACCCCTCCACTTT

v_gene: TRBV20-1
abundance: NA
j_gene: TRBJ2-7
d_gene: NA
len: 14
CDR3aa: CSAGARDKTYEQYF
CDR3nt: TGCAGTGCGGGGGCCCGGGACAAGACCTACGAGCAGTACTTC

v_gene: TRBV12-5
abundance: NA
j_gene: TRBJ2-2
d_gene: NA
len: 14
CDR3aa: CASGFYSRPGELFF
CDR3nt: TGTGCTAGTGGTTTTTACAGCCGCCCCGGGGAGCTGTTTTTT

v_gene: TRBV20-1
abundance: NA
j_gene: TRBJ1-1
d_gene: NA
len: 13
CDR3aa: CSARANQGTEAFF
CDR3nt: TGCAGTGCTAGGGCCAACCAGGGGACTGAAGCTTTCTTT

v_gene: TRBV12-3/TRBV12-4
abundance: NA
j_gene: TRBJ2-3
d_gene: TRBD1
len: 15
CDR3aa: CASSLGRGHSDTQYF
CDR3nt: TGTGCCAGCAGTCTCGGCAGGGGGCACTCAGATACGCAGTATTTT

v_gene: TRBV7-3
abundance: NA
j_gene: TRBJ2-2
d_gene: TRBD1
len: 15
CDR3aa: CARAHRDRYTGELFF
CDR3nt: TGTGCCAGAGCCCACCGGGACAGGTACACCGGGGAGCTGTTTTTT

v_gene: TRBV20-1
abundance: few
j_gene: TRBJ2-3
d_gene: NA
len: 13
CDR3aa: CSALGQGQDTQYF
CDR3nt: TGCAGTGCTCTAGGCCAGGGTCAAGATACGCAGTATTTT

v_gene: TRBV7-2
abundance: NA
j_gene: TRBJ1-2
d_gene: NA
len: 13
CDR3aa: CASSLVTGPGYTF
CDR3nt: TGTGCCAGCAGCTTAGTGACCGGGCCTGGCTACACCTTC

v_gene: TRBV14
abundance: NA
j_gene: TRBJ1-1
d_gene: NA
len: 15
CDR3aa: CASSLPGRMNTEAFF
CDR3nt: TGTGCCAGCAGCTTACCGGGACGGATGAACACTGAAGCTTTCTTT

v_gene: TRBV6-1
abundance: few
j_gene: TRBJ1-6
d_gene: TRBD1
len: 16
CDR3aa: CASRPRGPQDNSPLHF
CDR3nt: TGTGCCAGCAGACCGAGGGGGCCCCAGGATAATTCACCCCTCCACTTT

v_gene: TRBV19
abundance: NA
j_gene: TRBJ2-1
d_gene: NA
len: 14
CDR3aa: CASSPPLAWHEQFF
CDR3nt: TGTGCCAGTAGTCCACCTCTAGCGTGGCATGAGCAGTTCTTC

v_gene: TRBV20-1
abundance: NA
j_gene: TRBJ2-1
d_gene: TRBD2
len: 14
CDR3aa: CSARASGVFDEQFF
CDR3nt: TGCAGTGCTAGGGCTAGCGGGGTCTTTGATGAGCAGTTCTTC

v_gene: TRBV6-1
abundance: NA
j_gene: TRBJ2-7
d_gene: NA
len: 14
CDR3aa: CASAARQTSYEQYF
CDR3nt: TGTGCCAGCGCGGCCAGACAAACCTCCTACGAGCAGTACTTC

v_gene: TRBV20-1
abundance: few
j_gene: TRBJ1-1
d_gene: TRBD1
len: 13
CDR3aa: CSARRDRATEAFF
CDR3nt: TGCAGTGCTCGCCGGGACAGGGCCACTGAAGCTTTCTTT

v_gene: TRBV6-2/TRBV6-3
abundance: NA
j_gene: TRBJ2-3
d_gene: NA
len: 12
CDR3aa: CASSLRTDTQYF
CDR3nt: TGTGCCAGCAGTTTAAGGACAGATACGCAGTATTTT

v_gene: TRBV6-5
abundance: once
j_gene: TRBJ2-1
d_gene: TRBD2
len: 14
CDR3aa: CASSLAGGRGEQFF
CDR3nt: TGTGCCAGCAGTTTAGCGGGAGGCAGGGGGGAGCAGTTCTTC

v_gene: TRBV19
abundance: NA
j_gene: TRBJ1-2
d_gene: NA
len: 14
CDR3aa: CASSISGGSGGYTF
CDR3nt: TGTGCCAGTAGTATATCCGGGGGATCGGGGGGCTACACCTTC

v_gene: TRBV15
abundance: once
j_gene: TRBJ2-3
d_gene: NA
len: 16
CDR3aa: CATSRDLPRRTDTQYF
CDR3nt: TGTGCCACCAGCAGAGATTTGCCACGTCGCACAGATACGCAGTATTTT

v_gene: TRBV7-9
abundance: NA
j_gene: TRBJ2-5
d_gene: NA
len: 15
CDR3aa: CASKPSGAGVATQYF
CDR3nt: TGTGCCAGCAAACCATCGGGGGCGGGAGTCGCGACCCAGTACTTC

v_gene: TRBV7-9
abundance: NA
j_gene: TRBJ1-6
d_gene: NA
len: 16
CDR3aa: CASSFFSWGGNSPLHF
CDR3nt: TGTGCCAGCAGCTTTTTCTCTTGGGGTGGCAATTCACCCCTCCACTTT

v_gene: TRBV10-1
abundance: NA
j_gene: TRBJ2-4
d_gene: NA
len: 15
CDR3aa: CASSDTAGAKNIQYF
CDR3nt: TGCGCCAGCAGTGATACAGCGGGAGCCAAAAACATTCAGTACTTC

v_gene: TRBV5-6
abundance: NA
j_gene: TRBJ1-6
d_gene: TRBD1
len: 14
CDR3aa: CASTLQGVYSPLHF
CDR3nt: TGTGCCAGCACCTTACAGGGGGTTTATTCACCCCTCCACTTT